The entry below describes one T cell receptor (beta chain). Antigen specificity is unknown. The record originates from a study of T cell responses to AZD1222 COVID-19 vaccine. Using immunoSEQ multiplex PCR, the repertoire was profiled, and TCRdb retains in-frame clones only, with some absent. The table lists more than 100,000 clones, about nine tenths of them singletons. CDR1 MNHNY and CDR2 SVGAGI come from the germline V gene (reference sequence). This CDR3 has 14 amino acids. Deletions cut 2 bases from V and 4 bases from J, with 12 bases between. The study, taken as a whole, reports: Increases in Spike-specific TCR breadth and depth were seen after two AZD1222 doses. Females outnumbered males among donors, who were mostly white British; clonal diversity was possibly underestimated. With dominance at 160-218 and 743-854, vaccine-associated CD4 TCRs spanned spike.

The source of this sequence is an adult in good health. The sequencing here drew on peripheral blood, taken on day 0 of AZD1222 vaccination. The chain is built from TRBV6-6 and TRBJ2-7; D gene ambiguous. The CDR3 sequence is CASSYSQQSYEQYF. DNA for the CDR3: TGTGCCAGCAGTTACAGTCAACAGAGTTACGAGCAGTACTTC.